This TCR beta chain was recorded in a study of cytomegalovirus exposure and HLA in healthy donors. This clone was observed a handful of times. Its antigen is unknown. PCR employed 60 Vbeta and 13 Jbeta primers. Original processing methods: As a later analysis found, there were approximately 80 million unique TCR beta chains, of which some 9.9 million were shared. Here immunoSEQ multiplex PCR was the method, and the copy in TCRdb shows in-frame clones only, minus some. That table is the source of V, J and clone size, and D and trimming were worked out from the DNA. Among 150,000 to 200,000 clones listed, 81% were seen once. Germline trimming cut 4 bases from V and 3 bases from J; bases unmatched to any gene: 7. Germline V gene data show CDR1 as SGDLS and CDR2 as YYNGEE. The CDR3 consists of 16 residues. General study results and limits: In vitro experiments confirmed that three CMV-associated chains were specific for CMV antigens. Most TCRs appeared rarely, but some public TCRs recurred in many donors. Fewer N-insertions (relative to the 666-donor mean) were reportedly seen in an Asian-associated ancestry cluster in a later analysis.

The rearrangement links TRBV9 to TRBJ2-1; TRBD1 matches at 10 bases. The origin of this receptor is a man aged 18-30 years in good health and CMV-seronegative. The specimen sequenced was PBMCs. The CDR3 coding sequence is TGTGCCAGCAGCTTCCGAGGACAGGGGGACTACAATGAGCAGTTCTTC. Translation: CASSFRGQGDYNEQFF.